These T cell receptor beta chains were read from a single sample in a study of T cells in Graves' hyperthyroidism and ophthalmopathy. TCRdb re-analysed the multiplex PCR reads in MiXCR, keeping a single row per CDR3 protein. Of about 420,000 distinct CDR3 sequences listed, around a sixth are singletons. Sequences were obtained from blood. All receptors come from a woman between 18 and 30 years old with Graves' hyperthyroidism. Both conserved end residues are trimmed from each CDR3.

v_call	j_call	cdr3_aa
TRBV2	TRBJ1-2	ASSADSASYGYT
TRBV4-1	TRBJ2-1	ASSQLSAGLGYNEQF
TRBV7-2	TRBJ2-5	ASSLGNTETQY
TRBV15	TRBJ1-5	ATSEPPGPQH
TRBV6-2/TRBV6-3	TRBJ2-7	ASRVVHSSYEQY
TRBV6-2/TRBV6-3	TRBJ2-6	ASRPIDRLSGANVLT
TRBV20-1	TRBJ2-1	SASRALQRGHNEQF
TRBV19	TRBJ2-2	ASTAENTGELF
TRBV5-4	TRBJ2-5	ASSLELAGFETQY
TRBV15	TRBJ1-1	ATRTGTTEAF
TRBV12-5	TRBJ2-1	ASGLVPYLVSESSYNEQF
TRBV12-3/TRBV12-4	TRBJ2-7	ASSSQGRVSYEQY
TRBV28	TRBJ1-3	ASSSGGTGNTIY
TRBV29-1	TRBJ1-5	SVVDPGQPQH
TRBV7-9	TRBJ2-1	ASSLPLAGVLGQF
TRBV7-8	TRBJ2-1	ASSPIPSGLAGVEIDEQF
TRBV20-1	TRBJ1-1	SADTGGTEAF
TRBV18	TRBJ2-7	ASSPPGIVYEQY
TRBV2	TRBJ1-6	ASRALGQPFSYNSPLH
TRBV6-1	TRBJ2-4	ASRETGGKNIQY
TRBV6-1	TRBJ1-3	ASSTLEKGNTIY
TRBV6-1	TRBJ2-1	ASRSGTSAEQF
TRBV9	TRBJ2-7	ASSVDTGRGNEQY
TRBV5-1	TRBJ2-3	ASKPSGTDTQY
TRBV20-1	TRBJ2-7	SAREGGADYEQY
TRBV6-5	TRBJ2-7	ASSYGPLYEQY
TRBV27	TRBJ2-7	ASSLNRIYEQY
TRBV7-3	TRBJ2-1	ASSLLHGGDEQF
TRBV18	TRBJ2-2	ASSQSKNTGELF
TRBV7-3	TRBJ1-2	ASSPGGGYNYGYT
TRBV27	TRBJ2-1	ASRPVGGRDEQF
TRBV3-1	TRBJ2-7	ASSQDADYEQY
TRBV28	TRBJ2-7	ASSFSAGGSYEQY
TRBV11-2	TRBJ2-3	ASSRTSGNPDTQY
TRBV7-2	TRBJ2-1	ASSVMGQGIGEQF
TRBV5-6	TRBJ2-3	ASSLVTDTQY